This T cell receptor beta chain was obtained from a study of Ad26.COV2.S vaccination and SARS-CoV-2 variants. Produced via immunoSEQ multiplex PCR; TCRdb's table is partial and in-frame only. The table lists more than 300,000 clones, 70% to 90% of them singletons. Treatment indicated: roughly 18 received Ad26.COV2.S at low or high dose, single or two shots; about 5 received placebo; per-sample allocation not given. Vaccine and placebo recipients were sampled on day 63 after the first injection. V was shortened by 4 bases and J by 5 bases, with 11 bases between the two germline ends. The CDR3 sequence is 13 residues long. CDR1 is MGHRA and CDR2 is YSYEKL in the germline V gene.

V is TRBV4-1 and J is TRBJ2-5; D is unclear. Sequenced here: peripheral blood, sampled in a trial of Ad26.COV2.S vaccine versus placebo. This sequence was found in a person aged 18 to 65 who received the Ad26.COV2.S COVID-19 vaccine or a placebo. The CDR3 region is CASSRMQGETQYF. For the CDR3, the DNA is TGCGCCAGCAGCCGAATGCAAGGGGAGACCCAGTACTTC.